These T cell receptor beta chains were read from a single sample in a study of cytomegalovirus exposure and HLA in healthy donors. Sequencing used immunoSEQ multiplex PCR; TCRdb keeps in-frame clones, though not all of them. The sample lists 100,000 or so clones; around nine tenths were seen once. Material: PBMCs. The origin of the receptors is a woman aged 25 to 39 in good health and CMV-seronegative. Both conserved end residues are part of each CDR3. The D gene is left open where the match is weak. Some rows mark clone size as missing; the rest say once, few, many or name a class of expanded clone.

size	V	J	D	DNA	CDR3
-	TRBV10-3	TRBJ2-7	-	TGTGCCATCAGTGAGGGCCACCCCGGGAACTACGAGCAGTACTTC	CAISEGHPGNYEQYF
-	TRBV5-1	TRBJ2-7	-	TGCGCCAGCAGCCCACGGGACTCTAACTACGAGCAGTACTTC	CASSPRDSNYEQYF
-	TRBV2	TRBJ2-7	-	TGTGCCAGCAGTGTGCGGACAGTCTCCTACGAGCAGTACTTC	CASSVRTVSYEQYF
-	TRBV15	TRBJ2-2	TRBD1	TGTGCCACCAGCTCACGACGGGACAGTATCAACACCGGGGAGCTGTTTTTT	CATSSRRDSINTGELFF
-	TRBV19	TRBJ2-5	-	TGTGCCAGTGGGCGGACAGAAGAGACCCAGTACTTC	CASGRTEETQYF
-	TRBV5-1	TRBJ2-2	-	TGCGCCAGCAGCAAAACAGTTACCGGGGAGCTGTTTTTT	CASSKTVTGELFF
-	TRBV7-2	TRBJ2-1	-	TGTGCCAGCAGGGGGAGCTCCTACAATGAGCAGTTCTTC	CASRGSSYNEQFF
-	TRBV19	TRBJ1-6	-	TGTGCCAGTAGTATTAGCCCCGCAGAACATCTTATCACCCTCCACTTT	CASSISPAEHLITLHF
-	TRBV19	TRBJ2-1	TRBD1	TGTGCCAGTAATACAGGGGAGTCCTACAATGAGCAGTTCTTC	CASNTGESYNEQFF
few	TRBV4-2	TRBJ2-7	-	TGTGCCAGCAGCGAGACAGGCCCCTACGAGCAGTACTTC	CASSETGPYEQYF
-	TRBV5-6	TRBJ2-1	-	TGTGCCAGCAGCTTGTACCGGTGGCAGGGGACGTTATACAATGAGCAGTTCTTC	CASSLYRWQGTLYNEQFF
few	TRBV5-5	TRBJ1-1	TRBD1	TGTGCCAGCAGCGCCACAGGGGGCACTGAAGCTTTCTTT	CASSATGGTEAFF
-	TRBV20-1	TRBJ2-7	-	TGCACCACACCAAATACCTACGAGCAGTACTTC	CTTPNTYEQYF
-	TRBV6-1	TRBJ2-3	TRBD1	TGTGCCAGCATTTTGCCGGACAGGGGAGGACAGTATTTT	CASILPDRGGQYF
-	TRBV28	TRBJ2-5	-	TGTGCCAGCACTTCAGGGTTGGGTAGGGAGACCCAGTACTTC	CASTSGLGRETQYF
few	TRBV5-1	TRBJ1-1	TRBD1	TGCGCCAGTCAGGACAGGGTGGGCACTGAAGCTTTCTTT	CASQDRVGTEAFF
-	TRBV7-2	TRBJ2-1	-	TGTGCCAGCAGCTTAGCTTACGGAGCCTACAATGAGCAGTTCTTC	CASSLAYGAYNEQFF
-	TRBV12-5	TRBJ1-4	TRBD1	TGTGCTAGTGGTTCCTTAACAGGGGGTAGTTCCGAAAAACTGTTTTTT	CASGSLTGGSSEKLFF
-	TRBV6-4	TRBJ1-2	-	TGTGCCACGCGGGACGGGAACTATGGCTACACCTTC	CATRDGNYGYTF
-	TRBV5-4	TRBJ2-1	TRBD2	TGTGCCAGCAGGGCCGGGACTAGCGGGAGCAATGAGCAGTTCTTC	CASRAGTSGSNEQFF
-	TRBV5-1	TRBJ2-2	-	TGCGCCAGCAGCTCAACAGGGTATAACACCGGGGAGCTGTTTTTT	CASSSTGYNTGELFF
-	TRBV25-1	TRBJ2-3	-	TGTGCCAGCAGTGACCTCACAGATACGCAGTATTTT	CASSDLTDTQYF